The 30 T cell receptor beta chains below come from one sample, sequenced in a study of shared clonotypes between healthy human individuals. Sequenced by immunoSEQ multiplex PCR; TCRdb stores in-frame clones only, minus some. The sample lists a few million clones, about 92% occurring once. Sequencing used naive CD4+ T cells from PBMCs. Sample subset: CD45RA+ positively selected. These receptors originate from a young man in good health. Some clones in this sample may be carry-over from other donors' samples.

CDR3 residues: CAWQEDRASEKLFF. As DNA, the CDR3 is TGTGCCTGGCAAGAGGACAGGGCATCCGAAAAACTGTTTTTT. The J gene is TRBJ1-4, the V gene TRBV30, with 8 bases matching TRBD1. This CDR3 is built from 14 residues. Germline CDR1 and CDR2: GTSNPN and SVGIG (reference sequence). Losses at the gene ends were 5 bases for V and 8 bases for J; bases not matched to a gene: 10.

J is TRBJ1-2 and V is TRBV5-1, with TRBD1 matching 10 bases. CDR1 and CDR2 (germline): SGHRS, YFSETQ. This CDR3 is 14 amino acids long. V lost 0 bases and J lost 8; bases outside the gene matches: 4. The CDR3: CASSLEGQGEGYTF. In nucleotides, the CDR3 is TGCGCCAGCAGCTTGGAAGGACAGGGGGAGGGCTACACCTTC.

This chain links TRBV6-6 with TRBJ2-1, with 14 bases that match TRBD2. The V gene end was trimmed by 4 bases and the J gene end by 6 bases; junction bases not matched to a gene: 5. Germline V CDR1 and CDR2: MNHNY, SVGAGI (reference sequence). The CDR3 length is 16 residues. The CDR3 is CASSSRLAGGGNEQFF. CDR3 bases: TGTGCCAGCAGTTCCCGACTAGCGGGAGGGGGCAATGAGCAGTTCTTC.

The chain recombines TRBV19 with TRBJ2-7, with 9 bases fitting TRBD1. The J segment lost 6 bases and the V segment lost 4 bases, leaving 4 bases of the junction unmatched. Germline loops: CDR1 LNHDA, CDR2 SQIVND (reference sequence). The CDR3 loop spans 13 amino acids. CDR3: CASSRDRVSEQYF. In DNA form, the CDR3 reads TGTGCCAGTAGTAGGGACAGGGTGAGCGAGCAGTACTTC.

J is TRBJ2-1 and V is TRBV30, with a possible D match to TRBD2 (6 bases). The CDR3 covers 16 residues. Germline V gene data show CDR1 as GTSNPN and CDR2 as SVGIG (reference sequence). V was pared by 5 bases and J by 1 base, with 18 bases between. Written as DNA, the CDR3 is TGTGCCTGGGGCCCTTTTCGGGACTTATCCTACAATGAGCAGTTCTTC. This gives the protein CAWGPFRDLSYNEQFF.

The V gene is TRBV5-4, the J gene TRBJ2-5; no clear D gene. V lost 2 bases and J 1 base, leaving 12 bases between the germline ends. Germline CDR1 reads SGHNT; CDR2 reads YYREEE (reference sequence). This CDR3 contains 15 residues. The CDR3 loop reads CASSFAPVAQETQYF. The CDR3 DNA reads TGTGCCAGCAGCTTTGCCCCAGTTGCCCAAGAGACCCAGTACTTC.

This clone was counted only a few times. The rearrangement links TRBV4-1 to TRBJ1-2; D possibly corresponds to TRBD1 (6 bases). This CDR3 spans 13 amino acids. Trimming left V 8 bases short and J 2 bases short, with 12 bases between. CDR1 is MGHRA, CDR2 YSYEKL, per germline. DNA for the CDR3: TGCGCCAGCCTACAGGGAGCCAACTATGGCTACACCTTC. Amino acid sequence: CASLQGANYGYTF.

This rearrangement joins TRBV15 to TRBJ2-3, with a weak D call TRBD2 (6 bases). This CDR3 region has 14 residues. Germline-derived CDR1 and CDR2 are LNHNV and YYDKDF (reference sequence). V shed 1 base and J shed 9 bases, with 14 bases lying between them. The CDR3 reads CATSRGGEASTQYF. CDR3 coding DNA: TGTGCCACCAGCAGAGGGGGGGAGGCTAGCACGCAGTATTTT.

The V and J genes are TRBV7-5 and TRBJ1-2; TRBD1 was called by the table and not checked on the DNA. TRBV7-5 is shown as a pseudogene. The CDR3 is 13 residues long. CDR3 in amino acids: CVRSFRYRAGYTF. The CDR3 DNA reads as TGTGTCAGAAGCTTCAGGTACAGGGCTGGCTACACCTTC.

The gene calls are TRBV11-2 and TRBJ2-7, with 8 bases matching TRBD1. Germline loops: CDR1 SGHAT, CDR2 FQNNGV. After removal of 5 bases from V and 3 bases from J, the junction contained 9 bases not matched to a gene. The CDR3 is made up of 15 amino acids. The CDR3 loop is CASSDGTGYFYEQYF. The CDR3 bases are TGTGCCAGCAGCGATGGGACAGGCTATTTCTACGAGCAGTACTTC.

The chain joins TRBV7-9 to TRBJ2-1, with TRBD2 matching 8 bases. Germline V gives CDR1 SEHNR, CDR2 FQNEAQ (reference sequence). V dropped 5 bases and J dropped 4; count of bases not matched to a gene: 10. The CDR3 spans 16 residues. The CDR3 sequence is CASSLPSSGKYNEQFF. The CDR3 DNA follows: TGTGCCAGCAGCCTACCGAGTAGCGGGAAATACAATGAGCAGTTCTTC. Full variable domain (outside the CDR3, taken from reference TRBV7-9 and TRBJ2-1): DTGVSQNPRHKITKRGQNVTFRCDPISEHNRLYWYRQTLGQGPEFLTYFQNEAQLEKSRLLSDRFSAERPKGSFSTLEIQRTEQGDSAMYLCASSLPSSGKYNEQFFGPGTRLTVL.

The genes are TRBV7-3 and TRBJ2-1; 11 bases agree with TRBD2. This CDR3 spans 15 amino acids. CDR1 is SGHTA and CDR2 is FQGTGA in the germline V gene. Trimming at V came to 6 bases and at J to 3 bases, leaving 4 bases not matched to a gene. As DNA, the CDR3 is TGTGCCAGCAGTCGACTAGCGGGAAACTACAATGAGCAGTTCTTC. Translation gives CASSRLAGNYNEQFF. Drawing the rest from reference TRBV7-3 and TRBJ2-1, the complete variable domain is GAGVSQTPSNKVTEKGKYVELRCDPISGHTALYWYRQSLGQGPEFLIYFQGTGAADDSGLPNDRFFAVRPEGSVSTLKIQRTERGDSAVYLCASSRLAGNYNEQFFGPGTRLTVL.

The sample holds a few counts of this clone. In the same sample, other DNA sequences code for this CDR3. The CDR3 nucleotides are TGCGCCAGCAGCTTTGGGCTCGACAATGAGCAGTTCTTC. It translates to CASSFGLDNEQFF. The rearrangement joins TRBV5-1 to TRBJ2-1; D uncertain. Per the germline V gene, CDR1 is SGHRS and CDR2 is YFSETQ. Trimming took off 2 bases at V and 5 bases at J, with 8 bases between the two ends. This CDR3 comprises 13 residues.

The chain uses TRBV9 and TRBJ2-3, with D unclear. Trimming removed 6 bases from V and 3 bases from J, with 23 bases in between. Germline CDR1 reads SGDLS; CDR2 reads YYNGEE. The CDR3 is made up of 17 amino acids. DNA for the CDR3: TGTGCCAGCACACCTTTCGACCGGAGCGTGGGGACAGATACGCAGTATTTT. It encodes CASTPFDRSVGTDTQYF.

The chain uses TRBV9 and TRBJ2-2; D might be TRBD1 (5 bases). CDR1 is SGDLS and CDR2 is YYNGEE in the germline V gene. Deletions cut 0 bases from V and 4 bases from J, with 16 bases between. This CDR3 comprises 17 residues. CDR3 sequence reads: CASSVAGAGIGTGELFF. CDR3 in DNA: TGTGCCAGCAGCGTAGCTGGGGCAGGGATCGGCACCGGGGAGCTGTTTTTT.

The J gene is TRBJ2-1, the V gene TRBV7-3, with D possibly TRBD2 on 6 matching bases. CDR3 length equals 14 residues. Germline CDR1 SGHTA, CDR2 FQGTGA. V was clipped by 0 bases and J by 5 bases, with 8 bases between them. CDR3 amino acids: CASSLTSGHNEQFF. The CDR3 region has the DNA TGTGCCAGCAGCTTAACTAGCGGACACAATGAGCAGTTCTTC.

The chain combines TRBV29-1 with TRBJ1-3; D unresolved. The V gene's germline CDR1 is SQVTM and CDR2 ANQGSEA. The CDR3 is made up of 14 amino acids. V lost 3 bases and J lost 4, with 13 bases in between. The CDR3 loop reads CSVDPGSSGNTIYF. The CDR3 DNA reads as TGCAGCGTTGACCCCGGGTCGTCGGGAAACACCATATATTTT.

To note about this clone: This sample includes further DNA sequences coding for the same CDR3. The V call is TRBV7-3, the J call TRBJ2-7; D gene unclear. The V end was cut by 0 bases, the J end by 1 base, with 7 bases between. Germline V lookup: CDR1 SGHTA, CDR2 FQGTGA. The CDR3 length is 14 residues. CDR3 loop: CASSLTGVSYEQYF. The CDR3 DNA is TGTGCCAGCAGCTTAACCGGAGTATCCTACGAGCAGTACTTC.

V usage is TRBV25-1 and J usage is TRBJ2-3, with 11 nucleotides matching TRBD2. J was trimmed by 7 bases and V by 8 bases; bases with no gene match: 11. This CDR3 is built from 15 residues. The germline gives CDR1 MGHDK, CDR2 SYGVNS. In DNA form, the CDR3 reads TGTGCCAGCGGCCGGACTAGCGGGCTATCATATACGCAGTATTTT. Its protein product is CASGRTSGLSYTQYF.

The chain employs TRBV7-2 and TRBJ1-1; D is undetermined. Deletions cut 1 base from V and 3 bases from J, with 9 bases between. This CDR3 region has 14 residues. Germline V CDR1 and CDR2: SGHTA, FQGNSA. The CDR3 DNA reads as TGTGCCAGCAGCTTAGATGTGGGAGACACTGAAGCTTTCTTT. Translation: CASSLDVGDTEAFF.

This chain joins TRBV5-1 and TRBJ1-2; maybe TRBD1 (5 bases). Germline CDR1 reads SGHRS; CDR2 reads YFSETQ. The V and J ends lost 6 bases and 10 bases respectively, with 25 bases between them. The CDR3 sequence is 15 residues long. CDR3 coding DNA: TGCGCCAGCACCCCGACCACAGGAATGTCGGGGGACTACACCTTC. Encoded protein: CASTPTTGMSGDYTF. The full variable domain, in which reference TRBV5-1 and TRBJ1-2 provide the parts outside the CDR3, is KAGVTQTPRYLIKTRGQQVTLSCSPISGHRSVSWYQQTPGQGLQFLFEYFSETQRNKGNFPGRFSGRQFSNSRSEMNVSTLELGDSALYLCASTPTTGMSGDYTFGSGTRLTVV.

V usage is TRBV9 and J usage is TRBJ2-1, with D unclear. This CDR3 has 16 residues. V was pared by 0 bases and J by 4 bases, with 14 bases between. CDR1 is SGDLS and CDR2 is YYNGEE in the germline V gene. CDR3 nucleotide sequence: TGTGCCAGCAGCGTAGTTGATCGATCCACATACAATGAGCAGTTCTTC. Translated: CASSVVDRSTYNEQFF. Complete variable domain (other parts from reference TRBV9 and TRBJ2-1): DSGVTQTPKHLITATGQRVTLRCSPRSGDLSVYWYQQSLDQGLQFLIQYYNGEERAKGNILERFSAQQFPDLHSELNLSSLELGDSALYFCASSVVDRSTYNEQFFGPGTRLTVL.

This chain connects TRBV7-2 to TRBJ1-1, with a possible D match to TRBD1 (5 bases). This CDR3 contains 16 residues. In germline, CDR1 is SGHTA, CDR2 FQGNSA. Trimming took 0 bases from V and 0 from J, leaving 11 bases between them. The CDR3 spells CASSLAPGRMNTEAFF. The CDR3 nucleotides read TGTGCCAGCAGCTTAGCGCCGGGACGCATGAACACTGAAGCTTTCTTT.

The chain recombines TRBV21-1 with TRBJ2-3; TRBD2, as called in the table, went unchecked against the DNA. TRBV21-1 is assigned pseudogene status. The CDR3 totals 13 residues. The CDR3 nucleotides are TGTGCCAGCAGGAAGCGGGATGCAGATACGCAGTATTTT. Translated: CASRKRDADTQYF.

The sample holds one count of this clone. The V call is TRBV5-1, the J call TRBJ2-7; D may match TRBD1 or TRBD2 (5 bases each). Trimming removed 2 bases from V and 2 bases from J, with 20 bases in between. This CDR3 comprises 17 residues. Germline CDR1 SGHRS, CDR2 YFSETQ. The CDR3 bases are TGCGCCAGCAGCTTAAAGGGACGCGGTCCAACCCCCTACGAGCAGTACTTC. This encodes CASSLKGRGPTPYEQYF.

The chain joins TRBV7-9 to TRBJ1-1; D might be TRBD1 (5 bases). With 1 base removed from V and 1 base from J, the gap between germline ends came to 13 bases. The CDR3 runs to 16 residues. CDR1 SEHNR and CDR2 FQNEAQ come from the germline V gene (reference sequence). In nucleotides, the CDR3 is TGTGCCAGCAGCTTAGGGGGCGCCCGAAGGAACACTGAAGCTTTCTTT. This codes for CASSLGGARRNTEAFF.

Only a few counts were recorded for this clone. V is TRBV4-3 and J is TRBJ1-2; D is possibly TRBD1 (5 bases). V shed 0 bases and J shed 7 bases, with 12 bases lying between them. This CDR3 has 14 residues. Per germline, CDR1 LGHNA and CDR2 YSLEER. The CDR3, as DNA: TGCGCCAGCAGCCAAGAGTCAGGGTATGGTGGCTACACCTTC. Translating gives CASSQESGYGGYTF.

The V call is TRBV15, the J call TRBJ2-3; 10 nucleotides align to TRBD1. The V and J ends lost 2 bases and 2 bases, in that order; junction bases with no gene match: 7. This CDR3 has 17 residues. CDR1 and CDR2 from the germline V gene are LNHNV and YYDKDF (reference sequence). This CDR3 reads CATSRTTGGAPTDTQYF. The CDR3 region has the DNA TGTGCCACCAGCAGAACGACAGGGGGCGCCCCCACAGATACGCAGTATTTT.

The CDR3 DNA sequence: TGCGCCAGCAGCCAAGGGGGCACCCTGGGGGCAGATACGCAGTATTTT. Translated: CASSQGGTLGADTQYF. This chain connects TRBV4-3 to TRBJ2-3, with D perhaps being TRBD1 or TRBD2 (5 bases each). The CDR3 sequence is 16 residues long. Germline V gives CDR1 LGHNA, CDR2 YSLEER. V dropped 1 base and J dropped 4 bases, with 15 bases sitting between them.

CDR3 DNA sequence: TGTGCCAGCAGCTTAATCCCGCAGGAAGCCTACGAGCAGTACTTC. Protein sequence: CASSLIPQEAYEQYF. The chain couples TRBV11-2 to TRBJ2-7; D not resolved. V lost 2 bases and J 2 bases, leaving 13 bases between the germline ends. CDR3 length equals 15 residues. CDR1 SGHAT and CDR2 FQNNGV come from the germline V gene.